This TCR beta chain emerged from a study of blood T cell repertoires in COVID-19. About the study: From T cells, B-cell-depleted T cells, or PBMCs came the material, which was cDNA or gDNA.

J was trimmed by 4 bases and V by 5 bases; bases with no gene match: 9. The CDR3 contains 15 residues. The germline gives CDR1 MDHEN, CDR2 SYDVKM. The data were produced by immunoSEQ multiplex PCR, yet TCRdb's version contains in-frame clones alone and is incomplete. This sample has about 300,000 clones, with around nine tenths found just once. The V and J genes are TRBV28 and TRBJ2-7; 9 nucleotides agree with TRBD1. The source is a man aged 70-80 years with acute or convalescent COVID-19. The specimen sequenced was peripheral blood. The CDR3 DNA is TGTGCCAGCAGTAATCCGACAGGGGGAATATACGAGCAGTACTTC. This codes for CASSNPTGGIYEQYF.